A single sample gave rise to the 2 T cell receptor beta chains below, sequenced in a study of blood T cell repertoires in COVID-19. Clones were read by immunoSEQ multiplex PCR, and TCRdb kept only the in-frame ones, dropping some. This table has 250,000 to 350,000 clones, 75% to 90% appearing once. The sequenced sample consisted of peripheral blood. These receptors all come from a woman aged 55-70 years with acute or convalescent COVID-19.

The chain joins TRBV5-4 to TRBJ1-2; TRBD1 agrees at 7 bases. CDR3 size: 14 residues. V was clipped by 4 bases and J by 2 bases; unmatched bases: 5. Germline V CDR1 and CDR2: SGHNT, YYREEE (reference sequence). CDR3 nucleotides: TGTGCCAGCAGCAAGACAGGGTCAAACTATGGCTACACCTTC. Its translation: CASSKTGSNYGYTF.

The V and J genes are TRBV9 and TRBJ1-4; TRBD1 matches at 8 bases. The CDR3 covers 16 residues. Germline V gene lookup returns CDR1 SGDLS and CDR2 YYNGEE. V lost 0 bases to trimming and J lost 8 bases; unmatched junction nucleotides: 9. For the CDR3, the DNA is TGTGCCAGCAGCGTAGGGACAGGGTCCGTTGGAGAAAAACTGTTTTTT. Encoded protein: CASSVGTGSVGEKLFF.